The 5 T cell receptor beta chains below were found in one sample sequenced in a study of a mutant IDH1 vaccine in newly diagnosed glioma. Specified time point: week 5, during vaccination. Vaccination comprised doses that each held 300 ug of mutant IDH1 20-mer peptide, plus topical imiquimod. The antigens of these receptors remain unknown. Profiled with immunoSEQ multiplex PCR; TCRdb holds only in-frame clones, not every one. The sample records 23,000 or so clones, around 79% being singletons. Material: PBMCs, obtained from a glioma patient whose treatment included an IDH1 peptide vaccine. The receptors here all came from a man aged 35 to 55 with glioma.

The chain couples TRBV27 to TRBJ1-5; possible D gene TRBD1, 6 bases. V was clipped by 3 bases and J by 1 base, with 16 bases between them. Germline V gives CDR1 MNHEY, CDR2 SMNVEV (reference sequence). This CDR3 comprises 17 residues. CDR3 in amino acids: CASSLGAGVGSNQPQHF. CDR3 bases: TGTGCCAGCAGTTTGGGGGCAGGGGTGGGAAGCAATCAGCCCCAGCATTTT.

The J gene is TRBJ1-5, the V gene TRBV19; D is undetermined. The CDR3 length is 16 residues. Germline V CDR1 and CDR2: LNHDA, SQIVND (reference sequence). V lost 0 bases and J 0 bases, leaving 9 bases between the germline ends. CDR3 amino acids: CASSIESAHSNQPQHF. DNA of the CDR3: TGTGCCAGTAGTATAGAGTCGGCCCATAGCAATCAGCCCCAGCATTTT.

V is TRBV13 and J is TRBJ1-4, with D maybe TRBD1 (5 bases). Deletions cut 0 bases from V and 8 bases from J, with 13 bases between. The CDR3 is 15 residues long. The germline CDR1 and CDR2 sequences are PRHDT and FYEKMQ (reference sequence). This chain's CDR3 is CASSLGRGYYEKLFF. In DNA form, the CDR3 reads TGTGCCAGCAGCTTAGGCCGGGGGTATTACGAAAAACTGTTTTTT.

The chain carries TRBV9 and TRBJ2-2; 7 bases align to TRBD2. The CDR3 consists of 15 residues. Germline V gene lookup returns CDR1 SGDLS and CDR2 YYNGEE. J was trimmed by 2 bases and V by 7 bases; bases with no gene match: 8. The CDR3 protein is CASRGDQLNTGELFF. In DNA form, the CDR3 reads TGTGCCAGCCGGGGGGACCAACTAAACACCGGGGAGCTGTTTTTT.

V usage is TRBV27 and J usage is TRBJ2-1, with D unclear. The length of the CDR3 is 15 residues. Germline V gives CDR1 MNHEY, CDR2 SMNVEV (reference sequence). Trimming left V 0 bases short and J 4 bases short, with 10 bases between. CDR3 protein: CASSLSLGPYNEQFF. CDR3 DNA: TGTGCCAGCAGTTTATCCCTCGGCCCTTACAATGAGCAGTTCTTC.